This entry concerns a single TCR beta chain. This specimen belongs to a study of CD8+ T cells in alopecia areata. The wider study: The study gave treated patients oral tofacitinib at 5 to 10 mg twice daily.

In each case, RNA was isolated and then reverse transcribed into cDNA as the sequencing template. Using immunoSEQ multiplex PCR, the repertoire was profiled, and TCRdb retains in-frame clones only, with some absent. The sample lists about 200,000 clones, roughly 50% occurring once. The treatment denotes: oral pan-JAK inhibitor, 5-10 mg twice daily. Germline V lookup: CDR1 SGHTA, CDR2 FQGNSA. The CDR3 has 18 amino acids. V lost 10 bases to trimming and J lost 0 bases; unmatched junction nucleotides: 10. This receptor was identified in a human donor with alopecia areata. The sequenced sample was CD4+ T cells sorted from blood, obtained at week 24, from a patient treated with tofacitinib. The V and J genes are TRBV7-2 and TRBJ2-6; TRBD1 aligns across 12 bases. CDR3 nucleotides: TGTGCCACCTCCCCATGGGGACAGGGGGCCTCTGGGGCCAACGTCCTGACTTTC. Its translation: CATSPWGQGASGANVLTF. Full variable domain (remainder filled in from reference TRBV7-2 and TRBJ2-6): GAGVSQSPSNKVTEKGKDVELRCDPISGHTALYWYRQSLGQGLEFLIYFQGNSAPDKSGLPSDRFSAERTGGSVSTLTIQRTQQEDSAVYLCATSPWGQGASGANVLTFGAGSRLTVL.